Only a few counts were recorded for the clone carrying this T cell receptor (beta chain). Its antigen is not known. The sequencing template was cDNA reverse transcribed from extracted RNA. Libraries were prepared by immunoSEQ multiplex PCR; TCRdb keeps only in-frame clonotypes and omits some of them. This sample has 130,000 to 150,000 clones, with roughly 44% found just once. This entry is derived from a study of CD8+ T cells in alopecia areata. Study overall: At a dose of 5 to 10 mg twice daily, oral tofacitinib was given to treated patients.

Trimming cost V 6 bases and J 5 bases; bases outside gene matches: 3. CDR3 length equals 11 residues. Per the germline V gene, CDR1 is SQVTM and CDR2 is ANQGSEA. Sorted populations comprised CD4+ and CD8+ T cells obtained from PBMCs. Overall study results and limits: Patients shared TCRs less clearly than mice did, possibly for HLA-related reasons.

This chain uses TRBV29-1 with TRBJ2-7; TRBD1 matches at 8 bases. This clonotype was sampled from a human donor with alopecia areata. Sequenced sample: CD4+ T cells sorted from blood. CDR3 in amino acids: CSVGTGDEQYF. CDR3 in DNA: TGCAGCGTAGGGACAGGCGACGAGCAGTACTTC.